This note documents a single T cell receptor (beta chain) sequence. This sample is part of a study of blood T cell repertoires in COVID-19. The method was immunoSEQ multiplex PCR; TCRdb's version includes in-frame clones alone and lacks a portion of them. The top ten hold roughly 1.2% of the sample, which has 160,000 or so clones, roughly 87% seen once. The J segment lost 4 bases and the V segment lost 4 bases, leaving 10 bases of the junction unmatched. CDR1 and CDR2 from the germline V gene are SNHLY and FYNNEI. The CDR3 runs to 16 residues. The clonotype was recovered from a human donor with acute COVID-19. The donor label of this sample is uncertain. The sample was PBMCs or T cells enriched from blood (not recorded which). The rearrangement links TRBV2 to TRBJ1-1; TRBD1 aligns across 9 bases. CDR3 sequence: CASSATGGHLGTEAFF. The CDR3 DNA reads TGTGCCAGCAGTGCGACAGGGGGACATCTGGGCACTGAAGCTTTCTTT.